This is a list of T cell receptor beta chains from one sample in a study of T cell responses to AZD1222 COVID-19 vaccine. Profiling relied on immunoSEQ multiplex PCR, and the TCRdb table lists in-frame clones only, not all of them. The sample lists under 60,000 clones, around 80% occurring once. This sample comprised peripheral blood, obtained on day 0 of AZD1222 vaccination. The receptors were gathered from an adult in good health. Each CDR3 is given with its conserved first and last residue. D genes are given only for firm matches. The size field is filled for only some rows; it gives once, few, many or a size class.

>TRBJ1-2|TRBD1|TRBV5-1|-
CASSLGQGDPSYTF
TGCGCCAGCAGCTTAGGACAGGGAGATCCGAGTTACACCTTC
>TRBJ2-5|-|TRBV7-8|-
CASSSDRQETQYF
TGTGCCAGCAGCTCGGACAGACAAGAGACCCAGTACTTC
>TRBJ1-6|-|TRBV7-2|-
CASSFVAHDSPLHF
TGTGCCAGCAGCTTCGTAGCGCATGATTCACCCCTCCACTTT
>TRBJ2-1|-|TRBV5-1|-
CASSSLSVQGTNEQFF
TGCGCCAGCAGCTCGCTTTCGGTACAGGGTACCAATGAGCAGTTCTTC
>TRBJ2-6|-|TRBV4-1|-
CASSQVSGTNSGANVLTF
TGCGCCAGCAGCCAAGTTTCAGGGACGAACTCTGGGGCCAACGTCCTGACTTTC
>TRBJ1-2|TRBD1|TRBV5-1|medium-sized
CASSLAQGAGGYTF
TGCGCCAGCAGCTTGGCCCAGGGGGCTGGGGGCTACACCTTC
>TRBJ1-1|-|TRBV9|-
CASSVAPQGRTEAFF
TGTGCCAGCAGCGTAGCCCCCCAGGGTCGGACTGAAGCTTTCTTT
>TRBJ2-3|-|TRBV14|-
CASSLWGGSTDTQYF
TGTGCCAGCAGCCTTTGGGGGGGCTCCACAGATACGCAGTATTTT
>TRBJ1-2|-|TRBV6-2/TRBV6-3|-
CASSYLGYGYTF
TGTGCCAGCAGTTACTTGGGTTATGGCTACACCTTC
>TRBJ2-5|TRBD1|TRBV5-1|-
CASSPGQGTQYF
TGCGCCAGCAGCCCCGGACAGGGCACCCAGTACTTC
>TRBJ1-2|-|TRBV5-7|-
CASSLLRGANYGYTF
TGTGCCAGCAGCTTGCTGAGAGGCGCTAACTATGGCTACACCTTC
>TRBJ1-2|-|TRBV19|-
CASSMLWGNYGYTF
TGTGCCAGTAGTATGCTGTGGGGGAACTATGGCTACACCTTC
>TRBJ1-5|TRBD1|TRBV3-1/TRBV3-2|-
CASRATGGGQPQHF
TGTGCCAGCAGGGCTACAGGGGGCGGTCAGCCCCAGCATTTT
>TRBJ1-2|-|TRBV5-3|once
CARSLRGRDYGYTF
TGTGCCAGAAGCTTGAGGGGCAGGGACTATGGCTACACCTTC
>TRBJ2-7|-|TRBV6-1|once
CASSEAIGSPYEQYF
TGTGCCAGCAGTGAAGCGATCGGGTCCCCCTACGAGCAGTACTTC
>TRBJ2-2|TRBD1|TRBV6-5|-
CASSRDRGTGELFF
TGTGCCAGCAGTCGGGACAGGGGTACCGGGGAGCTGTTTTTT
>TRBJ1-6|TRBD1|TRBV28|-
CASSFPQGAGTPLHF
TGTGCCAGCAGTTTCCCACAGGGGGCAGGGACACCCCTCCACTTT
>TRBJ2-1|-|TRBV5-4|-
CASTPRAGRHEQFF
TGTGCCAGCACTCCACGGGCAGGGCGCCATGAGCAGTTCTTC
>TRBJ1-4|-|TRBV18|-
CASSLARNSNEKLFF
TGTGCCAGCTCACTTGCGAGGAACTCTAATGAAAAACTGTTTTTT
>TRBJ2-6|-|TRBV7-3|-
CASSPFSAGANVLTF
TGTGCCAGCAGCCCGTTTTCAGCTGGGGCCAACGTCCTGACTTTC
>TRBJ1-2|-|TRBV18|-
CASSRGAVPANYGYTF
TGTGCCAGCTCGCGAGGGGCGGTTCCAGCTAACTATGGCTACACCTTC
>TRBJ1-1|-|TRBV6-5|-
CASRPTGSTEAFF
TGTGCCAGCAGACCGACAGGATCAACTGAAGCTTTCTTT
>TRBJ1-2|-|TRBV2|-
CASSPGGVANYGYTF
TGTGCCAGCAGCCCCGGGGGGGTTGCTAACTATGGCTACACCTTC
>TRBJ1-3|-|TRBV4-2|-
CASSQLGGSGNTIYF
TGTGCCAGCAGCCAGTTAGGGGGGTCTGGAAACACCATATATTTT
>TRBJ1-5|-|TRBV28|-
CASSLSGEASPQHF
TGTGCCAGCAGTTTATCAGGGGAAGCGTCGCCCCAGCATTTT
>TRBJ2-4|-|TRBV6-5|-
CASSYQQSLAKNIQYF
TGTGCCAGCAGTTACCAACAATCATTAGCCAAAAACATTCAGTACTTC
>TRBJ2-1|-|TRBV2|-
CASQPTPYNEQFF
TGTGCCAGCCAGCCAACACCCTACAATGAGCAGTTCTTC
>TRBJ1-5|-|TRBV19|few
CASSLSRQPQHF
TGTGCCAGTAGCCTGAGCCGGCAGCCCCAGCATTTT
>TRBJ1-4|-|TRBV28|few
CASSSFPQGRTNEKLFF
TGTGCCAGCAGTTCGTTCCCTCAGGGGAGGACTAATGAAAAACTGTTTTTT
>TRBJ2-1|-|TRBV6-5|-
CASTGTTRGEQFF
TGTGCCAGTACGGGGACCACGAGGGGGGAGCAGTTCTTC
>TRBJ1-3|-|TRBV7-2|-
CASSLDGPGFSGNTIYF
TGTGCCAGCAGCTTAGACGGCCCCGGTTTCTCTGGAAACACCATATATTTT